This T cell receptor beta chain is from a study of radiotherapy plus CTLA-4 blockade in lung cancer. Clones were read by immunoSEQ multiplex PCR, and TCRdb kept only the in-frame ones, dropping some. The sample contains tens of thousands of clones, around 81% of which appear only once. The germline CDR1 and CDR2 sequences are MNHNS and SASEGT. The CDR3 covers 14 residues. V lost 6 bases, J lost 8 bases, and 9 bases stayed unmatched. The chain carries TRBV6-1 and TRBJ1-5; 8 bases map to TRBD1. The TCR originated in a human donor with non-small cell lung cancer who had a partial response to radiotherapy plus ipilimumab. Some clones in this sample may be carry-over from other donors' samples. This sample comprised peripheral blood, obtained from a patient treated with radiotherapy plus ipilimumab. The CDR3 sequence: CASRDRGGFKPQHF. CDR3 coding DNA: TGTGCCAGCAGAGACAGGGGAGGCTTCAAGCCCCAGCATTTT.